The present T cell receptor (beta chain) was sequenced within a study of T cell repertoires in cytomegalovirus infection. Study-level information: Both a matching HLA type and CMV infection were indicated by public TCR beta signatures.

Findings and limits, study-wide: The ex vivo response was dominated by HLA-C-restricted CMV-specific TCR beta clonotypes. Summed frequency of shared TCR beta families picked out CMV carriers who also had the relevant HLA.

TCRdb passed the reads through MiXCR, listing each CDR3 protein once. Of about 310,000 distinct CDR3 sequences in the sample, under 20% were seen once. A word on this clonotype: Antigen specificity is unknown.

Material: PBMCs. The TCR was taken from a human donor in good health (CMV status not recorded). Some clones in this sample may be carry-over from other donors' samples.

The CDR3 DNA is TGTGCCACCAGCATCCCTACGGGGAACACTGAAGCTTTCTTT. Its protein product is CATSIPTGNTEAFF. The chain couples TRBV15 to TRBJ1-1; no clear D gene. Germline values: CDR1 LNHNV, CDR2 YYDKDF (reference sequence). CDR3 length: 14 residues. Trimming shortened V by 4 bases and J by 1 base, and 10 bases separated the two germline ends.